These T cell receptor beta chains were read from a single sample in a study of blood T cell repertoires in COVID-19. Produced via immunoSEQ multiplex PCR; TCRdb's table is partial and in-frame only. The repertoire holds some 30,000 clones, with over 75% as singletons. Sequenced material: peripheral blood. Receptors were obtained from a human donor in a cohort sampled during active COVID-19. The conserved cysteine and the conserved F or W are not part of the CDR3 here.

j_call v_call cdr3_aa
TRBJ1-1 TRBV30 AWSGDRGTSVNTEAF
TRBJ2-7 TRBV5-1 ASSLGLAGGVDEQY
TRBJ2-6 TRBV10-3 AISPQGTHSGANVLT
TRBJ1-3 TRBV28 ASSYRGTGNTIY
TRBJ2-5 TRBV5-4 ASSPGGPLQETQY
TRBJ2-7 TRBV7-2 ASSLGTGGGSYEQY
TRBJ2-2 TRBV10-2 ASNDRARSGELF
TRBJ1-5 TRBV19 ASRPRTGAHQPQH
TRBJ2-3 TRBV18 ASSQTSGGITDTQY
TRBJ2-4 TRBV6-5 ASSLAGGLDIQY
TRBJ2-7 TRBV19 ASSNQGPYEQY
TRBJ2-3 TRBV5-4 ASSFLAGGRTDTQY
TRBJ2-1 TRBV4-1 ASREFDEQF
TRBJ2-7 TRBV3-1/TRBV3-2 ASSLGGLYEQY
TRBJ2-7 TRBV13 ASSLGAGYEQY
TRBJ2-1 TRBV29-1 SVAQFGTGTYNEQF
TRBJ1-6 TRBV5-6 ASSSPGAYYNSPLH
TRBJ1-2 TRBV19 ASSIGPPLDYGYT
TRBJ2-2 TRBV9 ASSVATSGGSAGELF
TRBJ2-5 TRBV6-2/TRBV6-3 ASSYPGQAQY
TRBJ2-5 TRBV18 ASSPYTGRETQY
TRBJ1-2 TRBV11-2 ASSPLQGNYGYT
TRBJ1-6 TRBV7-3 ASSLMAQGAWNSPLH
TRBJ2-1 TRBV7-8 ASNLGAGGASNEQF
TRBJ2-3 TRBV19 ASSSWTSGGVHTQY
TRBJ1-3 TRBV14 ASSRRTGDLGNTIY
TRBJ2-3 TRBV6-4 ASRDIGTDTQY
TRBJ1-2 TRBV7-2 ASSLQTSNYGYT
TRBJ2-5 TRBV28 ASSPGQAGETQY